The 14 T cell receptor beta chains below come from one sample, sequenced in a study of blood T cells in healthy people across ages. Sample-barcoded 5' priming and a J-beta primer mix drove a second PCR of about 6 to 12 cycles. TCRdb redid the calling of the 5' RACE reads with MiXCR, one entry per CDR3 protein. The data hold about 730,000 distinct CDR3 sequences, with around 46% observed a single time. Input material: blood. The receptors were sampled from a woman aged 55-70 years in good health.

This clonotype occurred once. A much larger clone lies a single base off, so this may be a read error. The V and J genes are TRBV6-5 and TRBJ2-5; TRBD2 matches at 12 bases. Germline CDR1 MNHEY, CDR2 SVGAGI. The CDR3 runs 17 residues. Here the CDR3 DNA reads TGTGCCTGCAGTTTCCTCGGACTAGCGGGGTCTCAAGAGACCCAGTACTTC. Its protein product is CACSFLGLAGSQETQYF.

This clonotype has only a few counts. The gene calls are TRBV5-6 and TRBJ1-2, with 9 bases that match TRBD1. The CDR3 loop spans 13 amino acids. The V segment lost 2 bases and the J segment 8 bases; nucleotides outside the gene matches: 4. Germline values: CDR1 SGHDT, CDR2 YYEEEE. For the CDR3, the DNA is TGTGCCAGCAGCTTCCGACAGGGGGACGGCTACACCTTC. It yields the protein CASSFRQGDGYTF. The full variable domain, rest sourced from reference TRBV5-6 and TRBJ1-2, is DAGVTQSPTHLIKTRGQQVTLRCSPKSGHDTVSWYQQALGQGPQFIFQYYEEEERQRGNFPDRFSGHQFPNYSSELNVNALLLGDSALYLCASSFRQGDGYTFGSGTRLTVV.

There are a few counts of this clonotype. The chain combines TRBV20-1 with TRBJ2-5; D remains unclear. The end of the DNA is better explained by TRBJ2-7, so the J call may be wrong. Germline V gene data show CDR1 as DFQATT and CDR2 as SNEGSKA (reference sequence). The CDR3 is made up of 11 amino acids. CDR3 in DNA: TGCAGCCACCATAGAGATTACGAGCAGTACTTC. It yields the protein CSHHRDYEQYF.

This clonotype came up a few times. The gene calls are TRBV7-8 and TRBJ1-2, with D perhaps matching TRBD1 (6 bases). The length of the CDR3 is 15 residues. Germline CDR1 is SGHVS and CDR2 is FQNEAQ. V lost 3 bases, J lost 4 bases, and 15 bases lay in between. CDR3 loop: CASSFETGGGYGYTF. The CDR3, as DNA: TGTGCCAGCAGCTTTGAGACAGGAGGGGGCTATGGCTACACCTTC.

The chain employs TRBV13 and TRBJ2-5, with a possible D match to TRBD2 (5 bases). The germline CDR1 and CDR2 sequences are PRHDT and FYEKMQ (reference sequence). The CDR3 runs 14 residues. The V end was cut by 3 bases, the J end by 5 bases, with 13 bases between. The CDR3 nucleotides read TGTGCCAGCAGCTTCGAAGGGAGTTGGGAGACCCAGTACTTC. Protein sequence: CASSFEGSWETQYF.

This chain joins TRBV28 and TRBJ2-3; possibly TRBD1 for D (6 bases). Trimming removed 4 bases at V and 0 bases at J, with 11 bases between. The CDR3 has 15 residues. Germline loops: CDR1 MDHEN, CDR2 SYDVKM. CDR3 sequence: CASSSDRTSTDTQYF. The CDR3 DNA reads as TGTGCCAGCAGTTCTGACAGGACTAGCACAGATACGCAGTATTTT.

The count of this clonotype is one. V and J are TRBV20-1 and TRBJ2-1; a possible D gene is TRBD2 (6 bases). This CDR3 has 15 residues. Trimming shortened V by 6 bases and J by 1 base, and 16 bases separated the two germline ends. Looked up from germline, CDR1 is DFQATT and CDR2 is SNEGSKA (reference sequence). CDR3: CSAPRPGASYNEQFF. The DNA for the CDR3 is TGCAGTGCCCCCCGGCCGGGAGCGTCCTACAATGAGCAGTTCTTC.

Ten or more counts support this clonotype. CDR3 nucleotide sequence: TGCGCCAGCAGCTTGTTTGATTCTGGGGCCAACGTCCTGACTTTC. Translated, it gives CASSLFDSGANVLTF. The V call is TRBV5-1, the J call TRBJ2-6; D gene uncertain. CDR3 size: 15 residues. The V end was cut by 1 base, the J end by 1 base, with 6 bases between. Germline loops: CDR1 SGHRS, CDR2 YFSETQ.

The chain couples TRBV5-1 to TRBJ2-2; 10 bases match TRBD2. The germline gives CDR1 SGHRS, CDR2 YFSETQ. There are 16 residues in the CDR3. V gave up 2 bases and J gave up 4 bases; unmatched junction bases: 5. The CDR3 bases are TGCGCCAGCAGCTTTTCGGCTAGCGGGAGCACCGGGGAGCTGTTTTTT. It translates to CASSFSASGSTGELFF.

The rearrangement uses TRBV6-2 or TRBV6-3 and TRBJ2-1; D remains unclear. Germline V CDR1 and CDR2: MNHEY, SVGEGT. The CDR3 sequence is 15 residues long. Trimming shortened V by 6 bases and J by 4 bases, and 16 bases separated the two germline ends. This CDR3 is CASSQTLDLYNEQFF. CDR3 DNA: TGTGCCAGCAGCCAAACTCTGGACCTATACAATGAGCAGTTCTTC.

This clonotype has more than one count but fewer than ten. The chain joins TRBV9 to TRBJ1-2; tentative D call: TRBD1 (6 bases). The CDR3 consists of 15 residues. Germline CDR1 is SGDLS and CDR2 is YYNGEE. V was pared by 4 bases and J by 6 bases, with 19 bases between. The CDR3 is CASSRATGTLDGYTF. CDR3 nucleotide sequence: TGTGCCAGCAGCCGAGCAACGGGGACACTCGATGGCTACACCTTC. Complete variable domain (other parts from reference TRBV9 and TRBJ1-2): DSGVTQTPKHLITATGQRVTLRCSPRSGDLSVYWYQQSLDQGLQFLIQYYNGEERAKGNILERFSAQQFPDLHSELNLSSLELGDSALYFCASSRATGTLDGYTFGSGTRLTVV.

In regard to this clonotype: Possible read error: a much larger clone is one base away. This sequence joins TRBV4-3 and TRBJ1-2; 8 bases agree with TRBD1. The germline gives CDR1 LGHNA, CDR2 YSLEER. The CDR3 consists of 14 residues. Written as DNA, the CDR3 is TGCGCCAGCGGCCAAGGACAGGGAAACTATGGCTACACCTTC. The encoded protein is CASGQGQGNYGYTF.

The V gene is TRBV29-1, the J gene TRBJ2-5; TRBD1 aligns across 12 bases. Germline lookup yields CDR1 SQVTM and CDR2 ANQGSEA. The junction had 10 bases not matched to a gene; V was cut back by 0 bases and J by 11 bases. CDR3 length: 15 residues. This chain's CDR3 is CSVEEGTGGAGRQYF. CDR3 coding DNA: TGCAGCGTTGAAGAAGGGACAGGGGGCGCCGGCAGGCAGTACTTC.

The V gene is TRBV20-1, the J gene TRBJ1-4, with D hard to call. V lost 0 bases, J lost 5 bases, and 7 bases lay in between. This CDR3 is 13 amino acids long. CDR1 is DFQATT, CDR2 SNEGSKA, per germline (reference sequence). The CDR3: CSARDSQNEKLFF. The CDR3 DNA reads TGCAGTGCTAGAGACAGCCAAAATGAAAAACTGTTTTTT.